Below, 20 T cell receptor beta chains from the same sample are listed, as sequenced in a study of T cell responses to AZD1222 COVID-19 vaccine. Produced via immunoSEQ multiplex PCR; TCRdb's table is partial and in-frame only. This sample has more than 95,000 clones, with approximately 88% found just once. The specimen comprised peripheral blood, sampled on day 0 of AZD1222 vaccination. These receptors originate from an adult in good health.

The chain employs TRBV2 and TRBJ1-6; D call uncertain. CDR1 and CDR2 from the germline V gene are SNHLY and FYNNEI. The CDR3 has 15 amino acids. The ends were cut back, 6 bases at V and 9 bases at J, with 18 bases in the middle. This chain's CDR3 is CASSGRDGEASPLHF. In DNA, the CDR3 is TGTGCCAGCAGCGGCCGCGACGGAGAAGCTTCACCCCTCCACTTT.

CDR3 amino acids: CAWRRPTYYGYTF. In DNA form, the CDR3 reads TGTGCCTGGAGGCGACCGACTTACTATGGCTACACCTTC. The chain employs TRBV30 and TRBJ1-2; unclear D gene. The CDR3 consists of 13 residues. Trimming shortened V by 3 bases and J by 3 bases, and 11 bases separated the two germline ends. CDR1 is GTSNPN, CDR2 SVGIG, per germline (reference sequence). The whole variable domain, remainder taken from reference TRBV30 and TRBJ1-2, is SQTIHQWPATLVQPVGSPLSLECTVEGTSNPNLYWYRQAAGRGLQLLFYSVGIGQISSEVPQNLSASRPQDRQFILSSKKLLLSDSGFYLCAWRRPTYYGYTFGSGTRLTVV.

The chain employs TRBV5-1 and TRBJ2-2, with 7 positions matching TRBD1. The V and J ends lost 0 bases and 4 bases, in that order; junction bases with no gene match: 3. The CDR3 has 15 amino acids. The V gene's germline CDR1 is SGHRS and CDR2 YFSETQ. CDR3 sequence reads: CASSLETGVTGELFF. In nucleotides, the CDR3 is TGCGCCAGCAGCTTGGAAACAGGGGTCACCGGGGAGCTGTTTTTT.

The chain uses TRBV3-1 (or the pseudogene TRBV3-2) and TRBJ1-1; D possibly corresponds to TRBD1 (5 bases). Germline assignment: CDR1 LGHDT and CDR2 YNNKEL (reference sequence). The V end lost 3 bases, the J end lost 4 bases, and 12 bases lay between the germline ends. The length of the CDR3 is 14 residues. This CDR3 is CASSQTVGGTEAFF. The DNA for the CDR3 is TGTGCCAGCAGCCAGACCGTGGGGGGCACTGAAGCTTTCTTT.

This clone was found once. This sequence joins TRBV9 and TRBJ2-2; 8 bases line up with TRBD2. V lost 6 bases and J lost 1; bases outside the gene matches: 8. This CDR3 is 16 amino acids long. Germline assignment: CDR1 SGDLS and CDR2 YYNGEE. CDR3 protein: CASTAPGGVNTGELFF. As DNA, the CDR3 is TGTGCCAGCACCGCCCCGGGGGGGGTGAACACCGGGGAGCTGTTTTTT.

This clone has just one count. The V and J genes are TRBV6-4 and TRBJ1-5; perhaps TRBD1 as D (5 bases). Germline assignment: CDR1 MRHNA and CDR2 SNTAGT. With 2 bases removed from V and 9 bases from J, the gap between germline ends came to 11 bases. The CDR3 covers 13 residues. The CDR3 sequence is CASSDQVGGPQHF. The CDR3 DNA follows: TGTGCCAGCAGTGACCAGGTCGGGGGGCCCCAGCATTTT.

The chain carries TRBV11-2 and TRBJ2-5, with 9 bases identical to TRBD2. The V gene end was trimmed by 0 bases and the J gene end by 1 base; junction bases not matched to a gene: 9. The length of the CDR3 is 18 residues. Per germline, CDR1 SGHAT and CDR2 FQNNGV. The CDR3 spells CASSLDMLAGFFQETQYF. The DNA of the CDR3 is TGTGCCAGCAGCTTAGATATGCTAGCGGGGTTCTTCCAAGAGACCCAGTACTTC. Full variable domain (remainder filled in from reference TRBV11-2 and TRBJ2-5): EAGVAQSPRYKIIEKRQSVAFWCNPISGHATLYWYQQILGQGPKLLIQFQNNGVVDDSQLPKDRFSAERLKGVDSTLKIQPAKLEDSAVYLCASSLDMLAGFFQETQYFGPGTRLLVL.

The V gene is TRBV19, the J gene TRBJ2-3, with TRBD2 identical over 7 bases. The ends lost 8 bases at V and 1 base at J; junction bases unmatched: 15. CDR3 length equals 17 residues. CDR1 and CDR2 (germline): LNHDA, SQIVND (reference sequence). The DNA of the CDR3 is TGTGCCAGTCCCCTGGGGGGGGACCTACATGGCACAGATACGCAGTATTTT. Encoded protein: CASPLGGDLHGTDTQYF.

The chain is built from TRBV19 and TRBJ1-2; 8 bases align to TRBD1. V gave up 6 bases and J gave up 4 bases; unmatched junction bases: 7. In germline, CDR1 is LNHDA, CDR2 SQIVND (reference sequence). The CDR3 runs 14 residues. This CDR3 is CASSPGGAGYGYTF. The CDR3 DNA reads TGTGCCAGTAGCCCAGGGGGCGCTGGCTATGGCTACACCTTC.

This chain links TRBV10-3 with TRBJ1-2; the match to TRBD1 covers 11 bases. V shed 10 bases, J shed 3 bases, and the junction held 16 bases outside the gene matches. Germline CDR1 reads ENHRY; CDR2 reads SYGVKD. This CDR3 has 17 residues. CDR3 nucleotides: TGTGCCACCCGGACAGGGGGCGTCCCCGGTTGGGACTATGGCTACACCTTC. Amino acid sequence: CATRTGGVPGWDYGYTF.

The CDR3 DNA reads TGTGCCAGCAGCCCCTTTCCCGGGGGCTTCTCTGGAAACACCATATATTTT. It codes for CASSPFPGGFSGNTIYF. The gene calls are TRBV3-1 (or the pseudogene TRBV3-2) and TRBJ1-3; maybe TRBD1 (6 bases). CDR1 is LGHDT and CDR2 is YNNKEL in the germline V gene (reference sequence). This CDR3 is 17 amino acids long. Trimming shortened V by 4 bases and J by 0 bases, and 16 bases separated the two germline ends.

The chain combines TRBV5-6 with TRBJ2-1, with D possibly being TRBD1 (6 bases). Trimming pared 4 bases from V and 0 bases from J, leaving 14 bases between. The germline V gene encodes CDR1 SGHDT and CDR2 YYEEEE. CDR3 size: 16 residues. CDR3: CASSMWTVPSYNEQFF. Here the CDR3 DNA reads TGTGCCAGCAGCATGTGGACAGTTCCCTCCTACAATGAGCAGTTCTTC.

A note on this clone: Other DNA sequences in the same sample also yield this CDR3. The chain uses TRBV12-3 or TRBV12-4 and TRBJ2-1; perhaps TRBD2 as D (6 bases). This CDR3 is built from 12 residues. Trimming cost V 6 bases and J 7 bases, with 10 bases left between them. The CDR3 region is CASSLAGNEQFF. CDR3 coding DNA: TGTGCCAGCAGCCTCGCGGGGAATGAGCAGTTCTTC.

The chain links TRBV12-5 to TRBJ1-5, with 8 bases fitting TRBD1. Germline CDR1 reads LGHNT; CDR2 reads FRNRAP. The CDR3 is 19 residues long. V shed 2 bases, J shed 2 bases, and the junction held 14 bases outside the gene matches. CDR3 coding DNA: TGTGCTAGTGGTTTGAACCCTCCGGACAGGGAATTGGGCAATCAGCCCCAGCATTTT. Amino acid sequence: CASGLNPPDRELGNQPQHF.

This chain uses TRBV7-8 with TRBJ2-7; 9 nucleotides match TRBD2. CDR3 length equals 14 residues. Losses at the gene ends were 5 bases for V and 2 bases for J; bases not matched to a gene: 4. Looked up from germline, CDR1 is SGHVS and CDR2 is FQNEAQ. The CDR3 reads CASSAAGGAYEQYF. The CDR3 bases are TGTGCCAGCAGCGCAGCGGGGGGAGCCTACGAGCAGTACTTC.

The V call is TRBV10-3, the J call TRBJ2-3, with a weak D call TRBD2 (5 bases). With 0 bases removed from V and 0 bases from J, the gap between germline ends came to 10 bases. Germline assignment: CDR1 ENHRY and CDR2 SYGVKD. This CDR3 contains 16 residues. The CDR3 loop reads CAISESQRSSTDTQYF. In DNA form, the CDR3 reads TGTGCCATCAGTGAGTCGCAGCGGTCTAGCACAGATACGCAGTATTTT.

The gene calls are TRBV28 and TRBJ1-1; D might be TRBD1 (6 bases). The CDR3 consists of 14 residues. V was clipped by 10 bases and J by 0 bases, with 15 bases between them. CDR1 is MDHEN, CDR2 SYDVKM, per germline. The CDR3 loop is CAISTGGLNTEAFF. The CDR3, as DNA: TGTGCCATCTCGACCGGGGGGCTGAACACTGAAGCTTTCTTT.

The gene calls are TRBV6-2 or TRBV6-3 and TRBJ1-5; D possibly corresponds to TRBD1 (5 bases). Deletions cut 5 bases from V and 2 bases from J, with 13 bases between. The CDR3 runs 15 residues. The germline gives CDR1 MNHEY, CDR2 SVGEGT. CDR3 loop: CASSSQGSGNQPQHF. CDR3 in DNA: TGTGCCAGCAGTAGCCAGGGCTCCGGCAATCAGCCCCAGCATTTT.

The count of this clone is one. This sequence joins TRBV5-1 and TRBJ2-1; D is perhaps TRBD1 (7 bases). The CDR3 contains 15 residues. The V gene's germline CDR1 is SGHRS and CDR2 YFSETQ. The CDR3 reads CPTKTRQGGMDEQFF. The CDR3 nucleotides are TGCCCCACAAAAACGCGGCAGGGGGGCATGGATGAGCAGTTCTTC.

Comments on this clone: An end of the junction differs from the germline gene, which may be a read error. CDR3 nucleotide sequence: TGTGCTAGCTCACAGGGACAGACTAATCAGCCCCAGCATTTT. Encoded protein: CASSQGQTNQPQHF. J is TRBJ1-5 and V is TRBV18, with 7 nucleotides matching TRBD1. Germline assignment: CDR1 KGHSH and CDR2 LQKENI. CDR3 length equals 14 residues. Full variable domain (missing parts from reference TRBV18 and TRBJ1-5): NAGVMQNPRHLVRRRGQEARLRCSPMKGHSHVYWYRQLPEEGLKFMVYLQKENIIDESGMPKERFSAEFPKEGPSILRIQQVVRGDSAAYFCASSQGQTNQPQHFGDGTRLSIL.